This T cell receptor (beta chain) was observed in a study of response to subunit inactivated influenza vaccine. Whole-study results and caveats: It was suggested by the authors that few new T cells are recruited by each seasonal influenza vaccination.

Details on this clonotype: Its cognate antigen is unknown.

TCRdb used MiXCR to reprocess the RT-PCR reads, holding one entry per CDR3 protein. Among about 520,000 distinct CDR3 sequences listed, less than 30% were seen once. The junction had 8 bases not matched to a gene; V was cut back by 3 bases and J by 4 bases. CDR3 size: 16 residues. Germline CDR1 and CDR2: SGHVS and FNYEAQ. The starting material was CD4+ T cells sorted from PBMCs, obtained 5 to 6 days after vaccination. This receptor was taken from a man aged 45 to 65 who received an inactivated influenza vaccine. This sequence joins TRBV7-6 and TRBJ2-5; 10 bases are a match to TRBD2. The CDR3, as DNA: TGTGCCAGCAGCTTCGTAAGCGGGGGGGCCAGAGAGACCCAGTACTTC. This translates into CASSFVSGGARETQYF.